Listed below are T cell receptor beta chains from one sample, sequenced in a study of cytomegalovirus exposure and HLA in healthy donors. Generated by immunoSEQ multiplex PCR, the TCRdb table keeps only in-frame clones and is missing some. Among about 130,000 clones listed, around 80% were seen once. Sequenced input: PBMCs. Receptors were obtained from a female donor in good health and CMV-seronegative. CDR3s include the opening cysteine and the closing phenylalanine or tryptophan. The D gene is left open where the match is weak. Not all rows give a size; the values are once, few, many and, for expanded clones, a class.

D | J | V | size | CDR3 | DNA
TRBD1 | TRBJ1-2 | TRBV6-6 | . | CASSYSMDRNPYGYTF | TGTGCCAGCAGTTACTCGATGGACAGGAACCCTTATGGCTACACCTTC
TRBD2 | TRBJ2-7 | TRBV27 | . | CASSAPGLARPYEQYF | TGTGCCAGCAGTGCACCGGGACTAGCGAGACCCTACGAGCAGTACTTC
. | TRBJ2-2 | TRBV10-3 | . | CAISEQIGGAGELFF | TGTGCCATCAGTGAGCAAATAGGCGGAGCCGGGGAGCTGTTTTTT
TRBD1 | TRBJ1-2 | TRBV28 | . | CASSTGQLINYGYTF | TGTGCCAGCAGTACGGGACAGCTTATTAACTATGGCTACACCTTC
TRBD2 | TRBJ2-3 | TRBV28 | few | CASSLWREGRYTQYF | TGTGCCAGCAGTTTATGGCGGGAGGGCCGTTATACGCAGTATTTT
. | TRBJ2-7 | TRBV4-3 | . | CASSHRGAYGQYF | TGCGCCAGCAGCCACAGGGGGGCCTACGGGCAGTACTTC
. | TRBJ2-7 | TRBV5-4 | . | CASSPVRGGLQEQYF | TGTGCCAGCAGCCCAGTCCGCGGAGGGCTACAGGAGCAGTACTTC
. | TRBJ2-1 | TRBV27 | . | CASSPRTNSGEQFF | TGTGCCAGCAGTCCCCGGACAAATTCCGGTGAGCAGTTCTTC
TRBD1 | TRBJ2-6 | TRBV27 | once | CASRIRDRVSSGANVLTF | TGTGCCAGCAGGATCCGGGACAGGGTTTCATCTGGGGCCAACGTCCTGACTTTC
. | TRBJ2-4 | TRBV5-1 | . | CASSLGVRGNIQYF | TGCGCCAGCAGCTTGGGGGTCAGGGGAAACATTCAGTACTTC
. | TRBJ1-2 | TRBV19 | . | CASTSGEGLNYGYTF | TGTGCCAGTACCTCGGGGGAGGGGCTAAACTATGGCTACACCTTC
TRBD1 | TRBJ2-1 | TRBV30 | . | CAFTYRGQNYNEQFF | TGTGCCTTCACGTACAGGGGGCAGAACTACAATGAGCAGTTCTTC
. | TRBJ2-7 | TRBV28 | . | CASMRVGEQYF | TGTGCCAGCATGAGGGTCGGCGAGCAGTACTTC
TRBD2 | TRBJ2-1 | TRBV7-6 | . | CASGLTGVGGGEQFF | TGTGCCAGCGGCCTAACGGGGGTAGGCGGGGGTGAGCAGTTCTTC
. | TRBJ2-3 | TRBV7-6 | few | CASSLRGGGTDTQYF | TGTGCCAGCAGCTTAAGGGGAGGAGGGACAGATACGCAGTATTTT
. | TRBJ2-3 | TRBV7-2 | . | CASKAVNTDTQYF | TGTGCCAGTAAGGCGGTAAACACAGATACGCAGTATTTT
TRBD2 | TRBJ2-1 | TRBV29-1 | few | CSVAAGVTYEQFF | TGCAGCGTAGCAGCGGGAGTAACCTATGAGCAGTTCTTC
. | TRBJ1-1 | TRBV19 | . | CASSIFRGRPMNTEAFF | TGTGCCAGTAGTATATTCAGAGGCCGCCCGATGAACACTGAAGCTTTCTTT
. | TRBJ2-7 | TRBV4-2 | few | CASSQEATGLLF | TGTGCCAGCAGCCAAGAAGCGACAGGTCTCCTCTTC
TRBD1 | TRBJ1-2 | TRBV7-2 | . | CASSSLGQGAFGYTF | TGTGCCAGCAGCTCCCTTGGACAGGGGGCTTTCGGCTACACCTTC
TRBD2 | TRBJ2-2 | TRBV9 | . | CASSVSLAANTGELFF | TGTGCCAGCAGCGTCTCACTAGCGGCGAACACCGGGGAGCTGTTTTTT
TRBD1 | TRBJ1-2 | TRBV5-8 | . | CASSLQAGTGVGYTF | TGTGCCAGCAGCTTGCAAGCCGGGACAGGGGTCGGCTACACCTTC
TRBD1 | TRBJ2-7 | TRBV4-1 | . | CASSRGQGPSYEQYF | TGCGCCAGCAGCCGAGGACAGGGGCCCTCCTACGAGCAGTACTTC
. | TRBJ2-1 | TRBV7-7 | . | CASSLGVRGEQFF | TGTGCCAGCAGCTTAGGAGTCAGGGGTGAGCAGTTCTTC
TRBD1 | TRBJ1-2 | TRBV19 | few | CASSTGTGGFASNGYTF | TGTGCCAGTAGTACCGGGACAGGGGGATTTGCATCCAATGGCTACACCTTC
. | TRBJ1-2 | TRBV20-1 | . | CSASRSYGYTF | TGCAGTGCTAGCCGTTCCTATGGCTACACCTTC
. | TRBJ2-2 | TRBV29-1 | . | CSVRRTLNTGELFF | TGCAGCGTCCGCCGGACACTGAACACCGGGGAGCTGTTTTTT
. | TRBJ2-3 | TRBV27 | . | CASSPTVQSTDTQYF | TGTGCCAGCAGTCCCACGGTCCAATCTACAGATACGCAGTATTTT
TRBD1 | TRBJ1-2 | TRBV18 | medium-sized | CASSPDDRAVSSGYTF | TGTGCCAGCTCACCAGACGACAGGGCGGTATCGAGTGGCTACACCTTC
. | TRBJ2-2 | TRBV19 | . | CASSVDRATGELFF | TGTGCCAGTAGTGTGGACAGAGCCACCGGGGAGCTGTTTTTT
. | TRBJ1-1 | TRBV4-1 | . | CASSQPDRNTEAFF | TGCGCCAGCAGCCAACCCGACAGGAACACTGAAGCTTTCTTT
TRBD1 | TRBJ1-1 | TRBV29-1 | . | CSATGTFSEAFF | TGCAGCGCGACAGGGACTTTTTCTGAAGCTTTCTTT
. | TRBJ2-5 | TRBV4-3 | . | CASSQDRTRGEETQYF | TGCGCCAGCAGCCAAGATAGAACACGGGGTGAGGAGACCCAGTACTTC
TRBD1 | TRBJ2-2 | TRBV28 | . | CASRPTGQGRTGELFF | TGTGCCAGCAGACCAACTGGACAGGGCCGCACCGGGGAGCTGTTTTTT
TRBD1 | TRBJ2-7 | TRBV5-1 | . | CASRDRPDSYEQYF | TGCGCCAGCAGGGACAGGCCGGACTCCTACGAGCAGTACTTC
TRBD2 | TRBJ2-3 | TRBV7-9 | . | CASSQREGDLDTQYF | TGTGCCAGCAGCCAGCGGGAGGGCGATTTAGATACGCAGTATTTT
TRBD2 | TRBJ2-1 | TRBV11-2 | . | CASSLTPFRGDNEQFF | TGTGCCAGCAGCTTGACACCCTTCCGGGGGGACAATGAGCAGTTCTTC
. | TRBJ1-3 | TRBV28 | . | CASSLSLEGNTIYF | TGTGCCAGCAGTTTATCCCTCGAGGGAAACACCATATATTTT
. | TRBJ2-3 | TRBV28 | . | CASSWELSSTDTQYF | TGTGCCAGCAGTTGGGAGCTTTCTAGCACAGATACGCAGTATTTT
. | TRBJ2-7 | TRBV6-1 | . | CASSEVFSGRGSYEQYF | TGTGCCAGCAGTGAAGTCTTTTCGGGGAGAGGCTCCTACGAGCAGTACTTC
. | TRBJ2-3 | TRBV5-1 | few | CASSPGGPLTDTQYF | TGCGCCAGCAGCCCTGGCGGGCCCCTCACAGATACGCAGTATTTT
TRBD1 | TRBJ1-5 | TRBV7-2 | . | CASSSRTGGNQPQHF | TGTGCCAGCAGCTCTCGGACAGGGGGCAATCAGCCCCAGCATTTT
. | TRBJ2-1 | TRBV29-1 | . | CSVPYRGGDFEQFF | TGCAGCGTTCCCTACCGGGGAGGTGATTTTGAGCAGTTCTTC
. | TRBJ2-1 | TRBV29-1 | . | CSFGPGGGSYNEQFF | TGCAGCTTTGGACCGGGGGGCGGGTCCTACAATGAGCAGTTCTTC
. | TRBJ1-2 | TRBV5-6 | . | CASSLPAEGDGYTF | TGTGCCAGCAGCTTACCGGCAGAGGGCGATGGCTACACCTTC
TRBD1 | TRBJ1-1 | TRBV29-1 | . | CSVEDMAGGTEAFF | TGCAGCGTTGAAGATATGGCAGGGGGCACTGAAGCTTTCTTT
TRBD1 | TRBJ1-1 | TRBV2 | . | CASSEAPGTGNTEAFF | TGTGCCAGCAGTGAAGCACCCGGGACAGGGAACACTGAAGCTTTCTTT
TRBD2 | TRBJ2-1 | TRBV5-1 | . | CASSRGLAGGPPYNEQFF | TGCGCCAGCAGCCGAGGACTAGCGGGAGGCCCCCCTTACAATGAGCAGTTCTTC
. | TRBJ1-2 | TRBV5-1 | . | CASSSGTLRDGYTF | TGCGCCAGCAGCTCGGGGACACTTCGGGATGGCTACACCTTC
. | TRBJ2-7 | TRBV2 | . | CASQRSGRALTYEQYF | TGTGCCAGTCAGAGAAGCGGGCGGGCTTTAACCTACGAGCAGTACTTC